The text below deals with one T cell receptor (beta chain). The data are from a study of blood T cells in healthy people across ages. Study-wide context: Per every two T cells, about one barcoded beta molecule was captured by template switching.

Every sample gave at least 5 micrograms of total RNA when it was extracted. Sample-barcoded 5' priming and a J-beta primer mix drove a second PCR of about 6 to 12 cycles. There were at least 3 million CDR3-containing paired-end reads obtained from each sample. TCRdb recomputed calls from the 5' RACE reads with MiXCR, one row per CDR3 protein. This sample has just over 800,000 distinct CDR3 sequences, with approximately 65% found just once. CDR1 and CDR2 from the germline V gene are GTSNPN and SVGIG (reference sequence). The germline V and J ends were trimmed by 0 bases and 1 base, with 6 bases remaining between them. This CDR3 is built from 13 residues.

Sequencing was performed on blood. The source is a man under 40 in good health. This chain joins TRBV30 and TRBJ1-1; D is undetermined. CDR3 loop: CAWSVIANTEAFF. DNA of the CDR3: TGTGCCTGGAGTGTCATAGCGAACACTGAAGCTTTCTTT.